This T cell receptor beta chain was found in a study of cytomegalovirus exposure and HLA in healthy donors. Study-wide findings and caveats: On later analysis, the bulk of CMV-associated TCR beta chains appeared to be HLA-restricted. Analysis was performed later, and it showed HLA-associated TCR beta chains to be more clonally expanded than equally common others.

The study ran its PCR with 60 Vbeta and 13 Jbeta primers. The assay was immunoSEQ multiplex PCR, and TCRdb's table has in-frame clones only and misses some. The sample consists of 120,000 to 150,000 clones, 65% to 80% of them appearing once. Germline V lookup: CDR1 SNHLY, CDR2 FYNNEI. V lost 10 bases and J lost 8, with 18 bases in between. The CDR3 has 13 residues. As concerns this clone: Its target is unknown.

Sequences were obtained from PBMCs. This TCR came from a woman aged 45-65 years in good health and CMV-seropositive. This chain links TRBV2 with TRBJ1-3; TRBD1 is a possible D gene (5 bases). DNA for the CDR3: TGTGCCACCTCTTGGGGGGTTTTGGACACCATATATTTT. It is translated as CATSWGVLDTIYF. Full variable domain (outside the CDR3, taken from reference TRBV2 and TRBJ1-3): EPEVTQTPSHQVTQMGQEVILRCVPISNHLYFYWYRQILGQKVEFLVSFYNNEISEKSEIFDDQFSVERPDGSNFTLKIRSTKLEDSAMYFCATSWGVLDTIYFGEGSWLTVV.